These 30 T cell receptor beta chains originate from one sample sequenced in a study of T cells in Graves' hyperthyroidism and ophthalmopathy. Authors of the study amplified TCR beta CDR3 regions from RNA transcripts. Carried out on the TCR CDR3, a first-round RT-PCR used the HTBI primer set. TCRdb fed the multiplex PCR reads into MiXCR, producing one record per CDR3 protein. The sample has about 510,000 distinct CDR3 sequences, 14% seen once. The sample was blood. These receptors were obtained from a woman in her 40s with Graves' hyperthyroidism.

This chain links TRBV6-1 with TRBJ2-1; maybe TRBD2 (5 bases). The germline gives CDR1 MNHNS, CDR2 SASEGT. Trimming shortened V by 2 bases and J by 4 bases, and 15 bases separated the two germline ends. The CDR3 length is 16 residues. The CDR3: CASSEPVATIYNEQFF. CDR3 in DNA: TGTGCCAGCAGTGAACCAGTAGCGACTATTTACAATGAGCAGTTCTTC.

The chain couples TRBV4-2 to TRBJ2-1, with 9 bases aligning to TRBD1. Germline CDR1 and CDR2: LGHNA and YNFKEQ. The V gene end was trimmed by 5 bases and the J gene end by 5 bases; junction bases not matched to a gene: 4. There are 14 residues in the CDR3. DNA of the CDR3: TGTGCCAGCAGCAGCCGGGACAGGGACAATGAGCAGTTCTTC. This codes for CASSSRDRDNEQFF.

This clonotype was recorded at least ten times. The V gene is TRBV18, the J gene TRBJ2-5, with D perhaps TRBD2 (5 bases). The CDR3 runs to 14 residues. CDR1 and CDR2 (germline): KGHSH, LQKENI. The V end lost 5 bases, the J end lost 4 bases, and 14 bases lay between the germline ends. The CDR3 loop reads CASSSALEGETQYF. The CDR3, as DNA: TGTGCCAGCTCATCCGCTCTAGAGGGAGAGACCCAGTACTTC. Full variable domain (missing parts from reference TRBV18 and TRBJ2-5): NAGVMQNPRHLVRRRGQEARLRCSPMKGHSHVYWYRQLPEEGLKFMVYLQKENIIDESGMPKERFSAEFPKEGPSILRIQQVVRGDSAAYFCASSSALEGETQYFGPGTRLLVL.

This clonotype was detected ten times or more. The rearrangement uses TRBV5-1 and TRBJ2-7, with D unclear. The germline gives CDR1 SGHRS, CDR2 YFSETQ. Trimming took off 2 bases at V and 4 bases at J, with 13 bases between the two ends. The CDR3 covers 14 residues. The CDR3 nucleotides read TGCGCCAGCAGCTTAGGACCTCCTCCGTACGAGCAGTACTTC. It is translated as CASSLGPPPYEQYF.

This clonotype has ten or more counts. V gene TRBV6-1 combines with J gene TRBJ2-7; 8 bases map to TRBD1. Trimming removed 6 bases from V and 6 bases from J; junction bases left unmatched: 7. The CDR3 runs 13 residues. Germline V CDR1 and CDR2: MNHNS, SASEGT. The CDR3 reads CASRSGGRAEQYF. Here the CDR3 DNA reads TGTGCCAGCAGATCAGGGGGCAGGGCCGAGCAGTACTTC.

This clonotype was observed at least ten times. V gene TRBV7-9 combines with J gene TRBJ2-3; perhaps D is TRBD1 or TRBD2 (5 bases each). Between the trimmed V and J ends, which lost 2 bases and 4 bases, there was a span of 10 bases. CDR1 and CDR2 from the germline V gene are SEHNR and FQNEAQ (reference sequence). The CDR3 length is 14 residues. CDR3 DNA sequence: TGTGCCAGCAGCTTACACGGGGACGCAGATACGCAGTATTTT. Protein: CASSLHGDADTQYF.

The table lists this clonotype with many counts. The chain links TRBV7-2 to TRBJ2-3, with TRBD2 identical over 12 bases. The germline V gene has CDR1 SGHTA and CDR2 FQGNSA. CDR3 size: 14 residues. The junction had 6 bases not matched to a gene; V was cut back by 10 bases and J by 4 bases. CDR3 sequence: CAMRTSGKSDTQYF. CDR3 nucleotide sequence: TGTGCCATGAGGACTAGCGGGAAATCAGATACGCAGTATTTT.

The chain uses TRBV20-1 and TRBJ2-7; 7 bases are shared with TRBD1. Germline values: CDR1 DFQATT, CDR2 SNEGSKA (reference sequence). CDR3 length equals 12 residues. Trimming took 3 bases from V and 5 from J; bases not matched to a gene: 4. For the CDR3, the DNA is TGCAGTGCTAGTGACAGGGAGAACGAGCAGTACTTC. Translated, it gives CSASDRENEQYF.

This clonotype appeared many times. V gene TRBV27 combines with J gene TRBJ2-7; TRBD1 aligns across 8 bases. Germline lookup yields CDR1 MNHEY and CDR2 SMNVEV (reference sequence). The CDR3 length is 16 residues. Trimming removed 5 bases from V and 1 base from J; junction bases left unmatched: 10. The CDR3 sequence: CASSDGPGGASYEQYF. For the CDR3, the DNA is TGTGCCAGCAGTGATGGGCCAGGGGGCGCGTCCTACGAGCAGTACTTC.

This clonotype appeared many times. The chain recombines TRBV20-1 with TRBJ2-7; D perhaps matches TRBD2 (5 bases). The CDR3 sequence is 12 residues long. The V end lost 3 bases, the J end lost 4 bases, and 10 bases lay between the germline ends. The V gene's germline CDR1 is DFQATT and CDR2 SNEGSKA (reference sequence). CDR3 bases: TGCAGTGCTAGCGGACTTTCTTACGAGCAGTACTTC. Its translation is CSASGLSYEQYF.

This clonotype was found many times. The chain combines TRBV5-1 with TRBJ2-2; the D gene could be TRBD1 or TRBD2 (5 bases each). The CDR3 is 20 amino acids. V lost 0 bases and J lost 4, with 25 bases in between. Looked up from germline, CDR1 is SGHRS and CDR2 is YFSETQ. The CDR3 sequence is CASSLGATGTTKTGTGELFF. The CDR3 DNA follows: TGCGCCAGCAGCTTGGGGGCCACCGGGACGACAAAAACGGGCACCGGGGAGCTGTTTTTT.

At least ten counts were recorded for this clonotype. The V and J genes are TRBV30 and TRBJ1-3, with TRBD1 identical over 7 bases. Looked up from germline, CDR1 is GTSNPN and CDR2 is SVGIG (reference sequence). Trimming at V came to 4 bases and at J to 0 bases, leaving 9 bases not matched to a gene. This CDR3 has 16 residues. CDR3 coding DNA: TGTGCCTGGACCGAACCGGGACAGCACTCTGGAAACACCATATATTTT. It encodes CAWTEPGQHSGNTIYF.

The rearrangement links TRBV5-1 to TRBJ2-1; no clear D gene. Per the germline V gene, CDR1 is SGHRS and CDR2 is YFSETQ. V was clipped by 0 bases and J by 0 bases, with 13 bases between them. The CDR3 has 17 amino acids. The CDR3: CASSLELAINSYNEQFF. CDR3 DNA: TGCGCCAGCAGCTTGGAATTGGCGATCAACTCCTACAATGAGCAGTTCTTC.

This clonotype was seen only a few times. The chain employs TRBV9 and TRBJ2-1; 9 nucleotides align to TRBD2. CDR3 length: 15 amino acids. From germline, CDR1 is SGDLS and CDR2 YYNGEE. V was clipped by 2 bases and J by 5 bases; unmatched bases: 5. CDR3 loop: CASSVGGRADNEQFF. The CDR3 DNA reads TGTGCCAGCAGCGTTGGCGGGAGGGCCGACAATGAGCAGTTCTTC.

This clonotype was counted ten times or more. The chain couples TRBV11-2 to TRBJ1-5; TRBD1 matches 9 bases. CDR3 size: 14 residues. Looked up from germline, CDR1 is SGHAT and CDR2 is FQNNGV. J was trimmed by 7 bases and V by 6 bases; bases with no gene match: 7. The CDR3 DNA reads TGTGCCAGCAGTTACGGACAGGGGACACAGCCCCAGCATTTT. It specifies CASSYGQGTQPQHF.

In this sample, this clonotype turned up many times. The rearrangement links TRBV5-4 to TRBJ2-7; D may be TRBD2 (5 bases). V lost 1 base and J 7 bases, leaving 18 bases between the germline ends. Germline V gene data show CDR1 as SGHNT and CDR2 as YYREEE (reference sequence). The CDR3 is made up of 15 amino acids. The CDR3 reads CASSLTGIQQREQYF. CDR3 bases: TGTGCCAGCAGCTTGACCGGGATCCAACAACGGGAGCAGTACTTC. Full variable domain (rest looked up from reference TRBV5-4 and TRBJ2-7): ETGVTQSPTHLIKTRGQQVTLRCSSQSGHNTVSWYQQALGQGPQFIFQYYREEENGRGNFPPRFSGLQFPNYSSELNVNALELDDSALYLCASSLTGIQQREQYFGPGTRLTVT.

The chain is built from TRBV6-1 and TRBJ2-2; D remains ambiguous. V lost 1 base, J lost 5 bases, and 8 bases lay in between. There are 14 residues in the CDR3. Germline V gene data show CDR1 as MNHNS and CDR2 as SASEGT. The CDR3 DNA is TGTGCCAGCAGTGAAGAGTGGATTACCGGGGAGCTGTTTTTT. Translation: CASSEEWITGELFF.

The J gene is TRBJ2-2, the V gene TRBV12-3 or TRBV12-4; D is unresolved. The CDR3 extends over 15 amino acids. The V and J ends lost 6 bases and 1 base respectively, with 12 bases between them. CDR3 nucleotides: TGTGCCAGCAGCCCAACCCTCCAGAACACCGGGGAGCTGTTTTTT. Encoded protein: CASSPTLQNTGELFF.

A word on this clonotype: A much larger clone lies a single base off, so this may be a read error. The rearrangement links TRBV28 to TRBJ2-3, with 7 bases identical to TRBD2. The germline CDR1 and CDR2 sequences are MDHEN and SYDVKM. The CDR3 spans 14 residues. DNA of the CDR3: TGTGCCAGCAGTTTACCGGGAGGCTCAGATGCGCAGTATTTT. Protein sequence: CASSLPGGSDAQYF.

This clonotype was detected ten times or more. The chain links TRBV18 to TRBJ1-2; 7 bases fit TRBD1. The CDR3 contains 15 residues. The J segment lost 4 bases and the V segment lost 2 bases, leaving 7 bases of the junction unmatched. Germline CDR1 is KGHSH and CDR2 is LQKENI. The CDR3 protein is CASSPGQERLYGYTF. The CDR3 region has the DNA TGTGCCAGCTCACCAGGACAGGAAAGACTCTATGGCTACACCTTC. The full variable domain, completed using reference TRBV18 and TRBJ1-2, is NAGVMQNPRHLVRRRGQEARLRCSPMKGHSHVYWYRQLPEEGLKFMVYLQKENIIDESGMPKERFSAEFPKEGPSILRIQQVVRGDSAAYFCASSPGQERLYGYTFGSGTRLTVV.

In its sample, this clonotype was seen once. This chain joins TRBV19 and TRBJ2-1, with a weak D call TRBD2 (6 bases). V dropped 5 bases and J dropped 6 bases, with 11 bases sitting between them. Germline CDR1 and CDR2: LNHDA and SQIVND (reference sequence). CDR3 length: 13 residues. CDR3 residues: CASSPIAVNEQFF. The CDR3 coding sequence is TGTGCCAGTAGTCCCATAGCGGTCAATGAGCAGTTCTTC. Combining the CDR3 with reference TRBV19 and TRBJ2-1 gives the whole variable domain DGGITQSPKYLFRKEGQNVTLSCEQNLNHDAMYWYRQDPGQGLRLIYYSQIVNDFQKGDIAEGYSVSREKKESFPLTVTSAQKNPTAFYLCASSPIAVNEQFFGPGTRLTVL.

This clonotype appeared many times. The genes are TRBV7-2 and TRBJ2-5, with D tentatively TRBD2 (7 bases). Deletions cut 4 bases from V and 4 bases from J, with 13 bases between. Germline CDR1 and CDR2: SGHTA and FQGNSA. The CDR3 length is 14 residues. The CDR3 sequence is CASSYRGARETQYF. DNA for the CDR3: TGTGCCAGCAGCTATCGGGGGGCTCGAGAGACCCAGTACTTC. The variable domain in full, completed from reference TRBV7-2 and TRBJ2-5, reads GAGVSQSPSNKVTEKGKDVELRCDPISGHTALYWYRQSLGQGLEFLIYFQGNSAPDKSGLPSDRFSAERTGGSVSTLTIQRTQQEDSAVYLCASSYRGARETQYFGPGTRLLVL.

The chain combines TRBV11-3 with TRBJ2-1; D remains ambiguous. The CDR3 covers 19 residues. V was pared by 1 base and J by 0 bases, with 19 bases between. Germline V gives CDR1 SGHNT, CDR2 YENEEA. The CDR3 spells CASSLVYYFDSSSYNEQFF. Here the CDR3 DNA reads TGTGCCAGCAGCTTAGTTTATTATTTCGACTCAAGCTCCTACAATGAGCAGTTCTTC.

This clonotype was observed at least ten times. V is TRBV27 and J is TRBJ1-1, with TRBD1 as a possible D gene (5 bases). Trimming cost V 0 bases and J 10 bases, with 21 bases left between them. CDR3 length: 16 residues. CDR1 MNHEY and CDR2 SMNVEV come from the germline V gene (reference sequence). CDR3 DNA: TGTGCCAGCAGTTTATCTCTTGGTGAGGGGCGGGGTGCAGCTTTCTTT. It translates to CASSLSLGEGRGAAFF.

This clonotype was observed a few times. The chain employs TRBV18 and TRBJ2-1; perhaps TRBD1 as D (6 bases). The CDR3 loop spans 13 amino acids. Per the germline V gene, CDR1 is KGHSH and CDR2 is LQKENI. V was shortened by 6 bases and J by 6 bases, with 12 bases between the two germline ends. CDR3 sequence: CASSRGGSNEQFF. The DNA of the CDR3 is TGTGCCAGCTCGAGAGGGGGATCCAATGAGCAGTTCTTC. The full variable domain, in which reference TRBV18 and TRBJ2-1 provide the parts outside the CDR3, is NAGVMQNPRHLVRRRGQEARLRCSPMKGHSHVYWYRQLPEEGLKFMVYLQKENIIDESGMPKERFSAEFPKEGPSILRIQQVVRGDSAAYFCASSRGGSNEQFFGPGTRLTVL.

This clonotype was counted ten times or more. The chain uses TRBV20-1 and TRBJ2-7; the D is unclear. The CDR3 has 11 amino acids. From germline, CDR1 is DFQATT and CDR2 SNEGSKA (reference sequence). V dropped 0 bases and J dropped 11 bases, with 11 bases sitting between them. The CDR3 sequence is CSARDRNVEYF. Here the CDR3 DNA reads TGCAGTGCTAGAGATCGGAACGTGGAGTACTTC.

This clonotype came up a few times. This chain joins TRBV28 and TRBJ2-3, with a possible D match to TRBD2 (5 bases). CDR3 size: 17 residues. Germline V gene sequence: CDR1 MDHEN, CDR2 SYDVKM. Trimming took 6 bases from V and 0 from J, leaving 19 bases between them. This CDR3 is CASSFRGEGASTDTQYF. As DNA, the CDR3 is TGTGCCAGCAGCTTCCGAGGAGAGGGAGCGAGCACAGATACGCAGTATTTT.

The gene calls are TRBV12-3 or TRBV12-4 and TRBJ2-2, with 9 bases identical to TRBD2. This CDR3 contains 16 residues. J was trimmed by 3 bases and V by 4 bases; bases with no gene match: 6. CDR3 in DNA: TGTGCCAGCAGTTCCCGCGGGAGGGTGGACACCGGGGAGCTGTTTTTT. Translating gives CASSSRGRVDTGELFF.

V usage is TRBV6-5 and J usage is TRBJ1-1; D might be TRBD1 (5 bases). Per germline, CDR1 MNHEY and CDR2 SVGAGI. V lost 2 bases to trimming and J lost 1 base, with 11 bases between them. The CDR3 has 15 residues. The CDR3 sequence is CASSYLGRGNTEAFF. CDR3 nucleotides: TGTGCCAGCAGTTACCTGGGACGCGGGAACACTGAAGCTTTCTTT.

In this sample, this clonotype turned up many times. This chain links TRBV7-6 with TRBJ2-1, with D possibly TRBD2 on 5 matching bases. Per the germline V gene, CDR1 is SGHVS and CDR2 is FNYEAQ. Trimming took off 0 bases at V and 9 bases at J, with 12 bases between the two ends. The CDR3 sequence is 14 residues long. The CDR3 sequence is CASSLAWTSPEQFF. Written as DNA, the CDR3 is TGTGCCAGCAGCTTAGCTTGGACTTCCCCTGAGCAGTTCTTC.